The 29 T cell receptor beta chains reported below all come from one sample, sequenced in a study of CD8+ T cells in alopecia areata. cDNA reverse transcribed from extracted RNA served as the sequencing template. TCRdb's table, derived via immunoSEQ multiplex PCR, lists solely in-frame clones and lacks some. The sample includes 150,000 to 200,000 clones, 55% of them seen just once. The sample comprised CD4+ T cells sorted from blood. The receptor set was obtained from a human donor in good health.

This clone has just a few counts. The chain employs TRBV11-2 and TRBJ2-2; D remains ambiguous. The V end was cut by 1 base, the J end by 3 bases, with 6 bases between. The V gene's germline CDR1 is SGHAT and CDR2 FQNNGV. The CDR3 loop spans 14 amino acids. This CDR3 reads CASSLAHDTGELFF. CDR3 nucleotides: TGTGCCAGCAGCTTAGCCCACGACACCGGGGAGCTGTTTTTT.

The chain has TRBV7-9 and TRBJ2-7; 9 bases fit TRBD2. The trim removed 4 bases at V and 2 bases at J, leaving 6 bases unmatched. CDR1 is SEHNR and CDR2 is FQNEAQ in the germline V gene (reference sequence). The CDR3 has 15 amino acids. The CDR3 region is CASSSIAGDPYEQYF. In DNA form, the CDR3 reads TGTGCCAGCAGCTCGATAGCGGGAGACCCCTACGAGCAGTACTTC.

The chain's CDR3 is CASSLRISSYNEQFF. In DNA, the CDR3 is TGTGCCAGCAGCTTGCGGATAAGCTCCTACAATGAGCAGTTCTTC. V gene TRBV5-4 combines with J gene TRBJ2-1; D unclear. Germline assignment: CDR1 SGHNT and CDR2 YYREEE (reference sequence). CDR3 length: 15 residues. Trimming removed 1 base at V and 0 bases at J, with 8 bases between. Drawing the rest from reference TRBV5-4 and TRBJ2-1, the complete variable domain is ETGVTQSPTHLIKTRGQQVTLRCSSQSGHNTVSWYQQALGQGPQFIFQYYREEENGRGNFPPRFSGLQFPNYSSELNVNALELDDSALYLCASSLRISSYNEQFFGPGTRLTVL.

The chain employs TRBV18 and TRBJ1-5; the D is unclear. Germline V gives CDR1 KGHSH, CDR2 LQKENI. V gave up 6 bases and J gave up 4 bases, with 19 bases separating them. There are 16 residues in the CDR3. The CDR3 coding sequence is TGTGCCAGCTCCCCATCGGCGGCGGGGTTGAATCAGCCCCAGCATTTT. It yields the protein CASSPSAAGLNQPQHF.

This rearrangement joins TRBV2 to TRBJ1-5; D might be TRBD1 (6 bases). Deletions cut 6 bases from V and 4 bases from J, with 13 bases between. The CDR3 runs to 14 residues. CDR1 is SNHLY and CDR2 is FYNNEI in the germline V gene. The CDR3 reads CASSEQGLNQPQHF. CDR3 in DNA: TGTGCCAGCAGCGAACAGGGTCTAAATCAGCCCCAGCATTTT.

The chain links TRBV30 to TRBJ2-7, with 8 nucleotides matching TRBD1. V was pared by 4 bases and J by 5 bases, with 4 bases of the junction left unmatched. The V gene's germline CDR1 is GTSNPN and CDR2 SVGIG (reference sequence). CDR3 length: 12 amino acids. The CDR3 region is CAWMRQGNEQYF. The CDR3 DNA reads as TGTGCCTGGATGCGACAGGGGAACGAGCAGTACTTC.

The J gene is TRBJ1-5, the V gene TRBV29-1; D is unresolved. The V end lost 4 bases, the J end lost 0 bases, and 7 bases lay between the germline ends. Germline V gene data show CDR1 as SQVTM and CDR2 as ANQGSEA. This CDR3 is built from 13 residues. The CDR3 region has the DNA TGCAGCGTTGCGGAAAATAGCAATCAGCCCCAGCATTTT. Translation: CSVAENSNQPQHF. Based on the CDR3 plus reference TRBV29-1 and TRBJ1-5, the full variable domain is SAVISQKPSRDICQRGTSLTIQCQVDSQVTMMFWYRQQPGQSLTLIATANQGSEATYESGFVIDKFPISRPNLTFSTLTVSNMSPEDSSIYLCSVAENSNQPQHFGDGTRLSIL.

The V call is TRBV6-1, the J call TRBJ2-1; the match to TRBD2 covers 11 bases. V lost 6 bases, J lost 2 bases, and 3 bases stayed unmatched. There are 15 residues in the CDR3. In germline, CDR1 is MNHNS, CDR2 SASEGT. As DNA, the CDR3 is TGTGCCAGCAGGGTTAGCGGGAGGGCCTACAATGAGCAGTTCTTC. Protein product: CASRVSGRAYNEQFF.

This sequence joins TRBV27 and TRBJ2-1, with 9 positions matching TRBD1. The length of the CDR3 is 17 residues. V gave up 5 bases and J gave up 3 bases; unmatched junction bases: 11. CDR1 and CDR2 from the germline V gene are MNHEY and SMNVEV (reference sequence). CDR3 DNA: TGTGCCAGCAGTCTACACAGACAGGGGGGCATCTACAATGAGCAGTTCTTC. It encodes CASSLHRQGGIYNEQFF.

This clone was found a few times. V usage is TRBV7-9 and J usage is TRBJ1-5, with 7 bases aligning to TRBD1. Germline assignment: CDR1 SEHNR and CDR2 FQNEAQ (reference sequence). V dropped 2 bases and J dropped 2; count of bases not matched to a gene: 0. This CDR3 is built from 14 residues. CDR3 in DNA: TGTGCCAGCAGCTTAACAGGGGGCAATCAGCCCCAGCATTTT. Protein sequence: CASSLTGGNQPQHF.

The V gene is TRBV4-1, the J gene TRBJ2-6; D remains ambiguous. Trimming took off 1 base at V and 7 bases at J, with 2 bases between the two ends. The CDR3 covers 12 residues. CDR1 MGHRA and CDR2 YSYEKL come from the germline V gene. In DNA, the CDR3 is TGCGCCAGCAGCCAAGTCGCCAACGTCCTGACTTTC. This encodes CASSQVANVLTF.

In its sample, this clone was seen a few times. The chain couples TRBV28 to TRBJ1-2; D perhaps matches TRBD1 (5 bases). Germline lookup yields CDR1 MDHEN and CDR2 SYDVKM. The CDR3 spans 17 residues. With 0 bases removed from V and 0 bases from J, the gap between germline ends came to 14 bases. The CDR3 sequence: CASSLWSVGGSNYGYTF. The DNA for the CDR3 is TGTGCCAGCAGTTTATGGAGCGTTGGGGGGTCTAACTATGGCTACACCTTC.

The rearrangement links TRBV29-1 to TRBJ1-2; D not resolved. Trimming took off 3 bases at V and 4 bases at J, with 12 bases between the two ends. Germline loops: CDR1 SQVTM, CDR2 ANQGSEA. The CDR3 runs to 13 residues. CDR3 coding DNA: TGCAGCGTTGAGGCCGGTATTGGCTATGGCTACACCTTC. Amino acid sequence: CSVEAGIGYGYTF.

As concerns this clone: Distinct nucleotide sequences in the sample also encode this CDR3. The gene calls are TRBV18 and TRBJ2-1, with D uncertain. Germline CDR1 KGHSH, CDR2 LQKENI. The length of the CDR3 is 13 residues. V was shortened by 2 bases and J by 2 bases, with 4 bases between the two germline ends. The CDR3 protein is CASSPGPYNEQFF. The CDR3 nucleotides read TGTGCCAGCTCACCAGGACCCTACAATGAGCAGTTCTTC.

The rearrangement joins TRBV5-6 to TRBJ2-2; maybe TRBD1 (5 bases). V lost 4 bases and J lost 6, with 13 bases in between. CDR1 SGHDT and CDR2 YYEEEE come from the germline V gene. This CDR3 contains 14 residues. The CDR3 reads CASSREGAAGELFF. Here the CDR3 DNA reads TGTGCCAGCAGCCGAGAAGGGGCGGCCGGGGAGCTGTTTTTT.

The chain is built from TRBV5-6 and TRBJ2-6; D gene uncertain. Germline V gene lookup returns CDR1 SGHDT and CDR2 YYEEEE. Between the trimmed V and J ends, which lost 0 bases and 0 bases, there was a span of 7 bases. The CDR3 sequence is 16 residues long. As DNA, the CDR3 is TGTGCCAGCAGCTTGGAGTGGAACTCTGGGGCCAACGTCCTGACTTTC. Protein sequence: CASSLEWNSGANVLTF.

This chain joins TRBV5-1 and TRBJ2-4, with D unclear. The V gene's germline CDR1 is SGHRS and CDR2 YFSETQ. V was shortened by 1 base and J by 5 bases, with 10 bases between the two germline ends. The CDR3 totals 14 residues. CDR3 sequence (DNA): TGCGCCAGCAGCTTGACGGCAGGTGAAAACATTCAGTACTTC. Amino acids: CASSLTAGENIQYF.

This clone was seen a few times. The chain employs TRBV4-1 and TRBJ1-4; weak D call: TRBD1 (5 bases). CDR3 length: 15 amino acids. Between the trimmed V and J ends, which lost 0 bases and 4 bases, there was a span of 9 bases. Germline V gene lookup returns CDR1 MGHRA and CDR2 YSYEKL. CDR3 in amino acids: CASSQDGGVNEKLFF. CDR3 nucleotides: TGCGCCAGCAGCCAAGATGGGGGGGTTAATGAAAAACTGTTTTTT.

The J gene is TRBJ1-2, the V gene TRBV23-1, with D maybe TRBD1 (6 bases). TRBV23-1 is flagged as an ORF with uncertain function. The length of the CDR3 is 13 residues. Between the trimmed V and J ends, which lost 8 bases and 5 bases, there was a span of 15 bases. CDR3 nucleotides: TGCGCCAGCCGGGAGGGGGGGGCATATGGCTACACCTTC. Translated: CASREGGAYGYTF.

This clone was detected only a few times. The chain combines TRBV21-1 with TRBJ2-1; the table names TRBD1, a call not compared with the DNA. TRBV21-1 is flagged as a pseudogene. This CDR3 contains 15 residues. This CDR3 is CASSKGLDREVEQFF. CDR3 nucleotide sequence: TGTGCCAGCAGCAAAGGACTCGACAGGGAGGTTGAGCAGTTCTTC.

The CDR3 sequence: CASRFGPATNTEAFF. Here the CDR3 DNA reads TGTGCCAGCAGATTTGGCCCAGCTACGAACACTGAAGCTTTCTTT. V usage is TRBV6-5 and J usage is TRBJ1-1; D unclear. From germline, CDR1 is MNHEY and CDR2 SVGAGI. Trimming cost V 6 bases and J 1 base, with 15 bases left between them. The CDR3 has 15 residues.

This clone was observed a single time. The genes are TRBV29-1 and TRBJ2-5; 7 bases map to TRBD2. V shed 7 bases and J 1 base; nucleotides not matched to a gene: 3. The CDR3 loop spans 12 amino acids. Per the germline V gene, CDR1 is SQVTM and CDR2 is ANQGSEA. The CDR3 sequence: CSAGEGQETQYF. The DNA for the CDR3 is TGCAGCGCCGGGGAGGGCCAAGAGACCCAGTACTTC. The whole variable domain, remainder taken from reference TRBV29-1 and TRBJ2-5, is SAVISQKPSRDICQRGTSLTIQCQVDSQVTMMFWYRQQPGQSLTLIATANQGSEATYESGFVIDKFPISRPNLTFSTLTVSNMSPEDSSIYLCSAGEGQETQYFGPGTRLLVL.

This clone was seen more than once but under ten times. The DNA of the CDR3 is TGTGCCAGCAGCCCGATCCACCAGGGGGCGGCGACCGGGGAGCTGTTTTTT. This codes for CASSPIHQGAATGELFF. The chain combines TRBV7-9 with TRBJ2-2; 8 bases agree with TRBD1. Unmatched junction bases numbered 13, after V lost 5 bases and J lost 5 bases. This CDR3 has 17 residues. CDR1 and CDR2 (germline): SEHNR, FQNEAQ (reference sequence).

V and J are TRBV6-5 and TRBJ2-6, with a tentative D call TRBD2 (5 bases). Trimming took off 7 bases at V and 0 bases at J, with 10 bases between the two ends. CDR3 length: 15 amino acids. In germline, CDR1 is MNHEY, CDR2 SVGAGI. The CDR3 loop is CASTSRDSGANVLTF. CDR3 bases: TGTGCCAGCACCTCCCGGGACTCTGGGGCCAACGTCCTGACTTTC.

The rearrangement links TRBV7-9 to TRBJ2-1; no reliable D call. Looked up from germline, CDR1 is SEHNR and CDR2 is FQNEAQ (reference sequence). This CDR3 has 13 residues. The V end was cut by 8 bases, the J end by 8 bases, with 16 bases between. CDR3 protein: CASRPSPLDEQFF. The DNA of the CDR3 is TGTGCCAGCCGTCCTTCCCCCTTGGATGAGCAGTTCTTC.

This clone occurred a few times. The CDR3 loop is CASSLPYGKQSGNTGELFF. CDR3 bases: TGTGCCAGCAGCCTGCCCTATGGCAAACAGAGTGGGAACACCGGGGAGCTGTTTTTT. The chain uses TRBV5-4 and TRBJ2-2, with unresolved D. Germline assignment: CDR1 SGHNT and CDR2 YYREEE (reference sequence). Trimming shortened V by 4 bases and J by 1 base, and 23 bases separated the two germline ends. This CDR3 contains 19 residues.

The V and J genes are TRBV15 and TRBJ2-3; 10 nucleotides align to TRBD2. Germline CDR1 is LNHNV and CDR2 is YYDKDF (reference sequence). V shed 0 bases, J shed 5 bases, and the junction held 2 bases outside the gene matches. The CDR3 sequence is 15 residues long. CDR3 protein: CATSRDWTSGDTQYF. The CDR3 DNA is TGTGCCACCAGCAGAGATTGGACTAGCGGAGATACGCAGTATTTT.

This clone was seen more than once but under ten times. The chain links TRBV28 to TRBJ2-3; D tentatively fits TRBD1 or TRBD2 (6 bases each). This CDR3 has 15 amino acids. Per germline, CDR1 MDHEN and CDR2 SYDVKM. V was cut by 7 bases and J by 6 bases, with 20 bases left in between. CDR3 region: CASTFGGTRVDTQYF. The CDR3 DNA reads as TGTGCCAGCACCTTTGGAGGGACACGGGTGGATACGCAGTATTTT.

In this sample, this clone turned up a few times. This sequence joins TRBV19 and TRBJ2-3; no clear D. Trimming took 5 bases from V and 1 from J, leaving 4 bases between them. CDR1 and CDR2 (germline): LNHDA, SQIVND (reference sequence). The CDR3 is made up of 12 amino acids. CDR3 in amino acids: CASSLGTDTQYF. CDR3 coding DNA: TGTGCCAGTAGTCTCGGCACAGATACGCAGTATTTT.